The 11 T cell receptor beta chains presented below share a single source sample, sequenced in a study of blood T cell repertoires in COVID-19. Profiled with immunoSEQ multiplex PCR; TCRdb holds only in-frame clones, not every one. The sample carries about 210,000 clones, about 80% recorded once. The sequenced material came from peripheral blood. Receptors originate from a woman older than 75 with COVID-19, enrolled during active disease.

Only one count was recorded for this clone. The chain is built from TRBV15 and TRBJ2-7, with TRBD1 identical over 7 bases. The germline V gene has CDR1 LNHNV and CDR2 YYDKDF (reference sequence). After removal of 3 bases from V and 5 bases from J, the junction contained 10 bases not matched to a gene. The CDR3 has 15 residues. The CDR3 loop reads CATSSGQEPPNEQYF. Here the CDR3 DNA reads TGTGCCACCAGCAGCGGACAGGAGCCGCCCAACGAGCAGTACTTC.

This chain links TRBV12-2 with TRBJ1-4; the DNA was not compared with TRBD1, the D call given in the table. TRBV12-2 is noted as a pseudogene. The CDR3 length is 14 residues. The CDR3, as DNA: TGTGCAAGTCGCCCCAGAGGGGGAGATGAAAAACTGTTTTTT. This codes for CASRPRGGDEKLFF.

The V and J genes are TRBV7-9 and TRBJ2-1; 14 positions match TRBD2. The length of the CDR3 is 18 residues. Looked up from germline, CDR1 is SEHNR and CDR2 is FQNEAQ (reference sequence). J was trimmed by 6 bases and V by 4 bases; bases with no gene match: 11. The CDR3 DNA is TGTGCCAGCAGCTCACCCCCCGGGACTAGCGGGAGTTTCAATGAGCAGTTCTTC. As protein: CASSSPPGTSGSFNEQFF.

The chain links TRBV7-9 to TRBJ2-5; D is undetermined. The CDR3 consists of 11 residues. V was pared by 6 bases and J by 1 base, with 3 bases between. Germline V CDR1 and CDR2: SEHNR, FQNEAQ (reference sequence). CDR3 protein: CASRAQETQYF. The CDR3 DNA sequence: TGTGCCAGCAGGGCCCAAGAGACCCAGTACTTC.

The gene calls are TRBV11-1 and TRBJ2-5, with no clear D. CDR1 and CDR2 (germline): SGHAT, FQDESV (reference sequence). V lost 5 bases to trimming and J lost 3 bases, with 13 bases between them. The CDR3 has 14 amino acids. DNA for the CDR3: TGTGCCAGCAGCCCAACGGGTCTTGAAGAGACCCAGTACTTC. Its translation: CASSPTGLEETQYF.

The J gene is TRBJ2-3, the V gene TRBV4-2, with TRBD1 matching over 9 bases. J lost 4 bases, V lost 1 base, and 12 bases had no gene match. Germline V gives CDR1 LGHNA, CDR2 YNFKEQ. This CDR3 has 18 residues. This chain's CDR3 is CASSQGPLGQGRADTQYF. CDR3 DNA: TGTGCCAGCAGCCAAGGCCCTTTAGGACAGGGGCGGGCAGATACGCAGTATTTT.

V usage is TRBV5-1 and J usage is TRBJ2-5; 13 bases align to TRBD2. V dropped 5 bases and J dropped 2; count of bases not matched to a gene: 3. In germline, CDR1 is SGHRS, CDR2 YFSETQ. This CDR3 is 15 amino acids long. CDR3 DNA: TGCGCCAGCAGTTTACTAGCGGGGGGGCAAGAGACCCAGTACTTC. It yields the protein CASSLLAGGQETQYF.

The chain links TRBV5-1 to TRBJ2-3, with a weak D call TRBD2 (7 bases). The CDR3 sequence is 15 residues long. Per the germline V gene, CDR1 is SGHRS and CDR2 is YFSETQ. The ends were cut back, 3 bases at V and 2 bases at J, with 13 bases in the middle. The CDR3 here is CASSWGGGPTDTQYF. The CDR3 nucleotides are TGCGCCAGCAGCTGGGGGGGCGGCCCCACAGATACGCAGTATTTT.

This chain links TRBV7-2 with TRBJ1-5; 7 positions match TRBD1. V dropped 4 bases and J dropped 7; count of bases not matched to a gene: 10. This CDR3 is 15 amino acids long. Germline CDR1 is SGHTA and CDR2 is FQGNSA. In nucleotides, the CDR3 is TGTGCCAGCAGCTCACGACAGGGCTTCATCCAGCCCCAGCATTTT. Translation: CASSSRQGFIQPQHF.

This rearrangement joins TRBV2 to TRBJ2-5, with 9 bases lining up with TRBD1. CDR3 length: 12 residues. With 7 bases clipped from V and 5 bases from J, the junction kept 2 bases outside the gene matches. The germline V gene encodes CDR1 SNHLY and CDR2 FYNNEI. CDR3 sequence: CASNDRGETQYF. The CDR3 bases are TGTGCCAGCAATGACAGGGGGGAGACCCAGTACTTC. Drawing the rest from reference TRBV2 and TRBJ2-5, the complete variable domain is EPEVTQTPSHQVTQMGQEVILRCVPISNHLYFYWYRQILGQKVEFLVSFYNNEISEKSEIFDDQFSVERPDGSNFTLKIRSTKLEDSAMYFCASNDRGETQYFGPGTRLLVL.

The CDR3: CASSQEGTSWETQYF. The CDR3 bases are TGTGCCAGCAGCCAAGAAGGGACTAGCTGGGAGACCCAGTACTTC. The chain is built from TRBV3-1 (or the pseudogene TRBV3-2) and TRBJ2-5, with 9 bases matching TRBD2. The junction had 4 bases not matched to a gene; V was cut back by 0 bases and J by 5 bases. Germline V gene sequence: CDR1 LGHDT, CDR2 YNNKEL (reference sequence). The CDR3 covers 15 residues.